These 27 T cell receptor beta chains originate from one sample sequenced in a study of blood T cells in healthy people across ages. Alongside a J-beta primer mix, a sample-barcoded 5' primer served in a second PCR lasting about 6 to 11 cycles. TCRdb reanalysed the 5' RACE reads using MiXCR and keeps one entry per CDR3 protein. The data show roughly 570,000 distinct CDR3 sequences, with about 26% seen just once and less than 20% held by the top ten. Sequencing used blood. The receptor source for this set is a woman in her seventies in good health.

This clonotype appeared a few times. This sequence joins TRBV7-2 and TRBJ2-3; D call uncertain. The CDR3 consists of 13 residues. V lost 4 bases to trimming and J lost 5 bases, with 10 bases between them. Germline-derived CDR1 and CDR2 are SGHTA and FQGNSA. The CDR3 loop is CASSWRKLDTQYF. The CDR3 bases are TGTGCCAGCAGCTGGAGAAAGTTAGATACGCAGTATTTT.

Of note for this clonotype: The junction departs from the called germline gene at one end, perhaps through a read error. The chain joins TRBV7-2 to TRBJ1-2, with unresolved D. CDR1 SGHTA and CDR2 FQGNSA come from the germline V gene. The CDR3 loop spans 13 amino acids. The CDR3 loop is CACSTGVNYGYTF. DNA for the CDR3: TGTGCCTGCAGCACCGGGGTCAACTATGGATACACCTTC. Drawing the rest from reference TRBV7-2 and TRBJ1-2, the complete variable domain is GAGVSQSPSNKVTEKGKDVELRCDPISGHTALYWYRQSLGQGLEFLIYFQGNSAPDKSGLPSDRFSAERTGGSVSTLTIQRTQQEDSAVYLCACSTGVNYGYTFGSGTRLTVV.

The J gene is TRBJ1-5, the V gene TRBV20-1, with TRBD1 matching 7 bases. CDR1 DFQATT and CDR2 SNEGSKA come from the germline V gene (reference sequence). The CDR3 covers 15 residues. V lost 1 base to trimming and J lost 3 bases; unmatched junction nucleotides: 6. The DNA of the CDR3 is TGCAGTGCTAGAGCCCGGACAGGCCTCAATCAGCCCCAGCATTTT. It encodes CSARARTGLNQPQHF.

This clonotype was seen a handful of times. This chain uses TRBV7-2 with TRBJ2-3; 8 positions match TRBD1. This CDR3 is built from 12 residues. J lost 5 bases, V lost 6 bases, and 1 base had no gene match. Germline values: CDR1 SGHTA, CDR2 FQGNSA. Written as DNA, the CDR3 is TGTGCCAGCAGTGACAGGGGAGATACGCAGTATTTT. This translates into CASSDRGDTQYF.

The V gene is TRBV3-1, the J gene TRBJ1-4; no reliable D call. The length of the CDR3 is 11 residues. Germline V CDR1 and CDR2: LGHDT, YNNKEL (reference sequence). V was trimmed by 2 bases and J by 10 bases, leaving 5 bases between them. The DNA of the CDR3 is TGTGCCAGCAGCCAAAAGTCAAAACTGTTTTTT. Translation gives CASSQKSKLFF.

The genes are TRBV29-1 and TRBJ1-4, with D unclear. Trimming cost V 3 bases and J 3 bases, with 11 bases left between them. Germline lookup yields CDR1 SQVTM and CDR2 ANQGSEA. There are 14 residues in the CDR3. DNA of the CDR3: TGCAGCGTTGAGGGAGAGGGCCCTAATGAAAAACTGTTTTTT. Its translation is CSVEGEGPNEKLFF. Supplemented by reference TRBV29-1 and TRBJ1-4, the full variable domain reads SAVISQKPSRDICQRGTSLTIQCQVDSQVTMMFWYRQQPGQSLTLIATANQGSEATYESGFVIDKFPISRPNLTFSTLTVSNMSPEDSSIYLCSVEGEGPNEKLFFGSGTQLSVL.

This clonotype was detected a few times. The gene calls are TRBV14 and TRBJ1-1; 8 bases match TRBD1. The CDR3 sequence is 16 residues long. The V and J ends lost 9 bases and 2 bases, in that order; junction bases with no gene match: 14. In germline, CDR1 is SGHDN, CDR2 FVKESK. CDR3 residues: CASIRGRGGGNTEAFF. The CDR3 DNA reads as TGTGCCAGTATCAGGGGGCGTGGGGGGGGAAACACTGAAGCTTTCTTT.

As for this clonotype: One junction end disagrees with the germline gene, perhaps due to a read error. The gene calls are TRBV12-3 or TRBV12-4 and TRBJ2-1, with 7 bases lining up with TRBD2. The CDR3 totals 15 residues. The CDR3 DNA is TGTGCCAGCGGTTTAGGTGGGGGGGGATACAATGAGCAGTTCTTC. This translates into CASGLGGGGYNEQFF.

The chain carries TRBV28 and TRBJ2-3; 12 bases fit TRBD2. J was trimmed by 4 bases and V by 6 bases; bases with no gene match: 5. Germline V gene sequence: CDR1 MDHEN, CDR2 SYDVKM. The CDR3 contains 15 residues. The CDR3 nucleotides are TGTGCCAGCAGACCTCCTAGCGGGGGGGCAGATACGCAGTATTTT. This encodes CASRPPSGGADTQYF.

This clonotype was observed a handful of times. The genes are TRBV9 and TRBJ2-1, with 7 nucleotides matching TRBD1. Germline lookup yields CDR1 SGDLS and CDR2 YYNGEE. This CDR3 spans 14 amino acids. After removal of 4 bases from V and 13 bases from J, the junction contained 14 bases not matched to a gene. The CDR3 nucleotides read TGTGCCAGCAGCACTCGGACAGGAAACAACGAACAGTTCTTC. Translation gives CASSTRTGNNEQFF.

In this sample, this clonotype turned up a few times. The chain has TRBV4-3 and TRBJ2-1; perhaps TRBD2 as D (5 bases). The V end was cut by 0 bases, the J end by 4 bases, with 7 bases between. Germline CDR1 reads LGHNA; CDR2 reads YSLEER. CDR3 length: 14 residues. The CDR3 here is CASSQERDYNEQFF. The CDR3 DNA reads as TGCGCCAGCAGCCAAGAACGGGATTACAATGAGCAGTTCTTC.

The rearrangement uses TRBV7-3 and TRBJ2-7; D is perhaps TRBD2 (5 bases). CDR1 and CDR2 from the germline V gene are SGHTA and FQGTGA. The CDR3 has 15 amino acids. With 0 bases removed from V and 2 bases from J, the gap between germline ends came to 11 bases. In nucleotides, the CDR3 is TGTGCCAGCAGCTTAACGGTGGGAGATCCCTACGAGCAGTACTTC. Its translation is CASSLTVGDPYEQYF.

This clonotype was observed a handful of times. The CDR3 DNA reads TGTGCCAGCAGCTTGGATAGGACACCCCTCCACTTT. Its translation is CASSLDRTPLHF. The chain has TRBV5-6 and TRBJ1-6; no definite D call. The CDR3 sequence is 12 residues long. V lost 0 bases to trimming and J lost 11 bases, with 6 bases between them. Per the germline V gene, CDR1 is SGHDT and CDR2 is YYEEEE.

The chain uses TRBV27 and TRBJ1-2, with a weak D call TRBD1 (6 bases). This CDR3 comprises 17 residues. V was clipped by 5 bases and J by 2 bases, with 21 bases between them. Germline V gene lookup returns CDR1 MNHEY and CDR2 SMNVEV (reference sequence). The CDR3 here is CASSPLPFGTTNYGYTF. CDR3 coding DNA: TGTGCCAGCAGTCCGCTACCCTTCGGGACAACAAACTATGGCTACACCTTC.

Only one count was recorded for this clonotype. The chain carries TRBV12-3 or TRBV12-4 and TRBJ2-3, with TRBD1 identical over 7 bases. The ends lost 9 bases at V and 4 bases at J; junction bases unmatched: 7. This CDR3 comprises 13 residues. CDR3 protein: CASSRRGPDTQYF. The CDR3 bases are TGTGCCAGTAGTAGAAGGGGGCCAGATACGCAGTATTTT.

This clonotype was counted only a few times. The chain joins TRBV4-2 to TRBJ1-4; 10 bases agree with TRBD1. CDR1 is LGHNA and CDR2 is YNFKEQ in the germline V gene. The CDR3 has 15 amino acids. The ends lost 4 bases at V and 7 bases at J; junction bases unmatched: 6. The CDR3 sequence is CASSPPGQGTEKLFF. The CDR3 nucleotides read TGTGCCAGCAGCCCGCCGGGACAGGGGACTGAAAAACTGTTTTTT.

The chain couples TRBV5-1 to TRBJ1-1; TRBD1 agrees at 8 bases. The V segment lost 0 bases and the J segment 4 bases; nucleotides outside the gene matches: 11. CDR1 is SGHRS and CDR2 is YFSETQ in the germline V gene. This CDR3 contains 17 residues. In nucleotides, the CDR3 is TGCGCCAGCAGCTTGGGTTACAGGGGGACGCTGGGCACTGAAGCTTTCTTT. It translates to CASSLGYRGTLGTEAFF.

This clonotype was picked up a small number of times. This chain connects TRBV7-2 to TRBJ2-1; TRBD1 matches 9 bases. The CDR3 has 16 amino acids. Germline V gene lookup returns CDR1 SGHTA and CDR2 FQGNSA. V lost 0 bases to trimming and J lost 2 bases; unmatched junction nucleotides: 2. CDR3: CASSLAGTGTYNEQFF. DNA for the CDR3: TGTGCCAGCAGCTTAGCAGGGACAGGGACCTACAATGAGCAGTTCTTC.

The V call is TRBV7-2, the J call TRBJ2-7; no definite D call. Trimming stripped 2 bases from V and 3 bases from J, with 11 bases between. The CDR3 is 14 amino acids. From germline, CDR1 is SGHTA and CDR2 FQGNSA. The CDR3 sequence: CASSLSRDYYEQYF. Here the CDR3 DNA reads TGTGCCAGCAGCTTATCTAGGGATTACTACGAGCAGTACTTC.

This rearrangement joins TRBV5-1 to TRBJ2-7; D possibly corresponds to TRBD2 (6 bases). CDR1 SGHRS and CDR2 YFSETQ come from the germline V gene. V lost 3 bases to trimming and J lost 7 bases, with 17 bases between them. CDR3 length equals 14 residues. CDR3 bases: TGCGCCAGCAGCTCGGCAACTAGCTCGCGGGAGCAGTACTTC. This encodes CASSSATSSREQYF.

V gene TRBV7-2 combines with J gene TRBJ2-5, with D tentatively TRBD2 (7 bases). Germline CDR1 is SGHTA and CDR2 is FQGNSA. Trimming stripped 2 bases from V and 5 bases from J, with 15 bases between. This CDR3 contains 15 residues. Here the CDR3 reads CASSLSGGADETQYF. The CDR3 DNA reads TGTGCCAGCAGCTTAAGTGGGGGGGCCGATGAGACCCAGTACTTC.

This clonotype has a handful of counts. J is TRBJ1-1 and V is TRBV7-2; D possibly corresponds to TRBD1 (6 bases). This CDR3 is 13 amino acids long. CDR1 is SGHTA, CDR2 FQGNSA, per germline. V gave up 3 bases and J gave up 11 bases, with 16 bases separating them. As DNA, the CDR3 is TGTGCCAGCAGCTTCGTCGAACAGGGAGTTGCTTTCTTT. The encoded protein is CASSFVEQGVAFF.

The chain recombines TRBV5-6 with TRBJ2-5; D may be TRBD1 (7 bases). Matching the DNA end better, TRBJ2-1 makes the J call doubtful. The CDR3 is 13 amino acids. Germline assignment: CDR1 SGHDT and CDR2 YYEEEE. The CDR3 sequence: CASSLLRGDEQFF. CDR3 in DNA: TGTGCCAGCAGCTTGCTCAGGGGGGATGAGCAGTTCTTC.

The chain has TRBV29-1 and TRBJ2-3; possibly TRBD1 for D (5 bases). The CDR3 totals 14 residues. Germline loops: CDR1 SQVTM, CDR2 ANQGSEA. The germline V and J ends were trimmed by 1 base and 1 base, with 9 bases remaining between them. In DNA, the CDR3 is TGCAGCGTTGAAGGTACAGGACGCACAGATACGCAGTATTTT. Protein product: CSVEGTGRTDTQYF.

This clonotype was detected a few times. The rearrangement uses TRBV5-1 and TRBJ1-2; D is possibly TRBD1 (6 bases). Germline CDR1 reads SGHRS; CDR2 reads YFSETQ. This CDR3 comprises 16 residues. The germline V and J ends were trimmed by 4 bases and 0 bases, with 16 bases remaining between them. CDR3 sequence: CASSPGQLNTNYGYTF. The CDR3 region has the DNA TGCGCCAGCAGCCCTGGACAGTTAAATACTAACTATGGCTACACCTTC.

This chain uses TRBV12-3 or TRBV12-4 with TRBJ1-2; TRBD1 matches at 7 bases. The trim removed 1 base at V and 4 bases at J, leaving 3 bases unmatched. There are 14 residues in the CDR3. CDR3 bases: TGTGCCAGCAGTTTAGGGGACAGTACCTATGGCTACACCTTC. Protein: CASSLGDSTYGYTF.

The rearrangement uses TRBV12-3 or TRBV12-4 and TRBJ2-1; 15 nucleotides agree with TRBD2. The V gene end was trimmed by 6 bases and the J gene end by 8 bases; junction bases not matched to a gene: 11. The CDR3 sequence is 17 residues long. Here the CDR3 DNA reads TGTGCCAGCAGCCGGACTAGCGGGGGGGCCAATTCTGATGAGCAGTTCTTC. This sequence encodes CASSRTSGGANSDEQFF.